This TCR beta chain came from a study of vaccination effects on CD4 cells after COVID-19. Study-level information: Researchers obtained post-vaccine samples at a median of 72 days past the second dose.

Points on this clone: Its antigen is not identified.

Study outcomes and limitations: Infection-derived and vaccine-derived clones contracted markedly late after vaccination. In healthy vaccinees, only 1 of 255 vaccine-induced clones cross-reacted with common cold coronaviruses.

Here immunoSEQ multiplex PCR was the method, and the copy in TCRdb shows in-frame clones only, minus some. The sample records roughly 25,000 clones, 73% being singletons. The V gene lost 5 bases and the J gene lost 2 bases, with 12 bases spanning the gap. Germline-derived CDR1 and CDR2 are MNHNY and SVGAGI (reference sequence). The CDR3 runs 14 residues. ViraFEST used viral peptide pools to expand antigen-specific CD4+ T cells before sequencing. Investigators separated out CD4+ T cells once around 11 days of culture had passed. Vaccination of participants consisted of two doses of either the BNT162b2 or mRNA-1273 vaccine.

The gene calls are TRBV6-6 and TRBJ1-1, with D hard to call. The sequenced sample was CD4+ T cells from PBMCs cultured with SARS-CoV-2 spike peptides, obtained after COVID-19 vaccination. The receptor comes from a human donor who received a COVID-19 vaccine. In DNA form, the CDR3 reads TGTGCCAGCAGTATAAGGACCGCAAACACTGAAGCTTTCTTT. Encoded protein: CASSIRTANTEAFF.